This TCR beta chain was captured in a study of blood T cell repertoires in COVID-19 (TCRdb year 2020). In the study overall: Samples from collaborators originated in the United States, Italy and Spain and spanned both the acute and convalescent phases of COVID-19. The prospective study material was composed of cDNA or gDNA derived from T cells, B-cell-depleted T cells, or PBMCs. Deeply sampled blood TCRbeta repertoires from subjects exposed to, actively infected with, or recovered from COVID-19 were included in the dataset. The repertoires were released in a freely available public database meant as a resource for research on the immune response to SARS-CoV-2. The samples were drawn from two sources: the first 160 participants of the ongoing ImmuneRACE study, and fewer than 1,500 subjects contributed by 6 global collaborators. The sample metadata nearly always contained a de-identified subject ID, COVID-19 status, age in years and sex. HLA class I and class II types, where available, came from metadata supplied by the sample provider rather than from assay-based typing. The paper's findings and limits, for the study overall: The amount of clinical and demographic metadata varied by source and participant and was provided uncurated.

There are 16 amino acids in the CDR3, from cysteine to phenylalanine inclusive. The DNA shown is the 48-base CDR3, in frame from base 1. Here V drops 3 bases and J drops 5 bases, and the junction holds 13 bases not matched to any gene. Per the germline V gene (reference sequence), SGHNT is the CDR1 and YYREEE is the CDR2. The collaborating institutions used their own protocols to collect whole blood in K2EDTA tubes. For TCRbeta analysis, collaborator samples were shipped as frozen whole blood, as isolated PBMCs, or as DNA extracted from either sample type. For this clone: Its antigen target is currently unknown. Base qualities are not provided; no much larger clone lies one nucleotide away.

TCRbeta CDR3 regions were amplified from genomic DNA by means of the immunoSEQ Assay, a bias-controlled multiplex PCR. The authors processed their data as follows. Within the assay, amplification of reference gene primers was used to estimate how many nucleated cells each sample contained. To quantify the absolute abundance of each unique TCRbeta CDR3 rearrangement, sequence reads were collapsed and filtered. Productive Simpson clonality was computed per sample as the square root of Simpson's diversity index over productive rearrangements. This is the immuneACCESS table as TCRdb keeps it, with only in-frame sequences that have V and J called. A part of the clones is gone; compared with another copy, unresolved V genes explain less than half, and the rest is unexplained. From that table come the V and J calls and clone size; the DNA was used to work out D and trimming. Recorded for this sample are about 130,000 clones; approximately 80% of them occurred a single time. The leading ten clones occupy 12% of the sample.

The TCR comes from a man in his fifties or sixties with acute or convalescent COVID-19. The sample comprised peripheral blood. The sequence links TRBV5-4 to TRBJ2-5; 7 nucleotides in the junction match TRBD2. The DNA is TGTGCCAGCAGCTCCCCTGGGAGGGATGGGCGGGAGACCCAGTACTTC. It specifies CASSSPGRDGRETQYF.